This record concerns one TCR beta chain sequence. Its specificity is not known. Trimming took 0 bases from V and 4 from J; bases not matched to a gene: 12. CDR3 length equals 19 residues. Germline CDR1 SGDLS, CDR2 YYNGEE. The time point denotes: week 47, end of study. The investigators gave 300 ug of mutant IDH1 20-mer peptide in each vaccine dose, together with topical imiquimod. New astrocytomas of WHO grade 3 or 4 that were IDH1-mutant and ATRX-lost were found in the donors. This sample was taken from a study of a mutant IDH1 vaccine in newly diagnosed glioma. Overall study context: Vaccine dosing followed radiotherapy by 4-6 weeks, or accompanied temozolomide cycles. The timing of visit V12 was week 35, and that of visit V13 was week 47. The study's findings and limits: There seemed to be no relation between pseudoprogression and changes in top peripheral T cell clonotypes.

Only in-frame clones appear in the TCRdb table, and some are missing; sequencing was by immunoSEQ multiplex PCR. The table lists about 50,000 clones, about 80% of them singletons. This specimen consisted of PBMCs, obtained from a glioma patient whose treatment included an IDH1 peptide vaccine. The chain joins TRBV9 to TRBJ2-2; TRBD2 agrees at 10 bases. This TCR was sampled from a woman between 40 and 50 years old with glioma. Some clones in this sample may be carry-over from other donors' samples. In DNA, the CDR3 is TGTGCCAGCAGCGTAGAGGTAACGGCTAGCGGGGGTGTCACCGGGGAGCTGTTTTTT. This encodes CASSVEVTASGGVTGELFF.